Below, 29 T cell receptor beta chains from the same sample are listed, as sequenced in a study of blood T cell repertoires in COVID-19. Only in-frame clones appear in the TCRdb table, and some are missing; sequencing was by immunoSEQ multiplex PCR. Found here are about 170,000 clones, around 82% of them singletons; the top ten hold about 10%. Sequencing was done on a sample of peripheral blood. The receptors derive from a woman aged 80 or older with active or convalescent COVID-19.

This clone was recorded a few times. The chain employs TRBV18 and TRBJ1-1; 10 bases agree with TRBD1. CDR1 and CDR2 (germline): KGHSH, LQKENI. This CDR3 is 15 amino acids long. Trimming cost V 2 bases and J 4 bases; bases outside gene matches: 4. CDR3 region: CASSPGQGVFTEAFF. CDR3 nucleotide sequence: TGTGCCAGCTCACCAGGACAGGGGGTATTCACTGAAGCTTTCTTT.

The chain is built from TRBV11-2 and TRBJ1-2; D remains ambiguous. Germline values: CDR1 SGHAT, CDR2 FQNNGV. The CDR3 spans 13 residues. Trimming took off 5 bases at V and 3 bases at J, with 10 bases between the two ends. The CDR3 DNA is TGTGCCAGCAGCAAAGTGCGCTACTATGGCTACACCTTC. Translation: CASSKVRYYGYTF.

CDR3 sequence (DNA): TGTGCCAGCAGTGAAGTTTTGGGATCAGGGGGCTATGGCTACACCTTC. Protein: CASSEVLGSGGYGYTF. The V gene is TRBV2, the J gene TRBJ1-2, with 7 bases identical to TRBD1. The junction had 9 bases not matched to a gene; V was cut back by 1 base and J by 4 bases. Looked up from germline, CDR1 is SNHLY and CDR2 is FYNNEI. The CDR3 loop spans 16 amino acids. Full variable domain (rest looked up from reference TRBV2 and TRBJ1-2): EPEVTQTPSHQVTQMGQEVILRCVPISNHLYFYWYRQILGQKVEFLVSFYNNEISEKSEIFDDQFSVERPDGSNFTLKIRSTKLEDSAMYFCASSEVLGSGGYGYTFGSGTRLTVV.

This sequence joins TRBV10-3 and TRBJ2-3, with 7 nucleotides matching TRBD2. CDR1 and CDR2 (germline): ENHRY, SYGVKD. The CDR3 sequence is 17 residues long. The junction had 12 bases not matched to a gene; V was cut back by 2 bases and J by 4 bases. In DNA, the CDR3 is TGTGCCATCAGTGAGCCCTGGACTAGGGGTGGAGCAGATACGCAGTATTTT. It encodes CAISEPWTRGGADTQYF.

V and J are TRBV6-5 and TRBJ1-4, with TRBD1 matching over 9 bases. The V segment lost 5 bases and the J segment 6 bases; nucleotides outside the gene matches: 7. The CDR3 is made up of 15 amino acids. Germline CDR1 reads MNHEY; CDR2 reads SVGAGI. The CDR3 loop reads CASSTDRGFYEKLFF. CDR3 nucleotide sequence: TGTGCCAGCAGTACGGACAGGGGATTTTATGAAAAACTGTTTTTT.

This clone occurred a few times. The J gene is TRBJ2-1, the V gene TRBV3-1 (or the pseudogene TRBV3-2), with D possibly being TRBD2 (5 bases). Germline CDR1 LGHDT, CDR2 YNNKEL (reference sequence). The V gene lost 1 base and the J gene lost 4 bases, with 17 bases spanning the gap. The CDR3 has 17 residues. CDR3 bases: TGTGCCAGCAGCCAAGGGTCGGAGCCGGGATTATACAATGAGCAGTTCTTC. Encoded protein: CASSQGSEPGLYNEQFF.

The chain joins TRBV24-1 to TRBJ2-7, with TRBD1 matching 9 bases. Germline V lookup: CDR1 KGHDR, CDR2 SFDVKD. CDR3 length: 16 amino acids. The junction had 8 bases not matched to a gene; V was cut back by 4 bases and J by 2 bases. The chain's CDR3 is CATSEGDRASPYEQYF. CDR3 bases: TGTGCCACCAGTGAGGGGGACAGGGCGTCCCCCTACGAGCAGTACTTC.

The chain carries TRBV19 and TRBJ2-3; D is unclear. The V gene's germline CDR1 is LNHDA and CDR2 SQIVND (reference sequence). This CDR3 is 13 amino acids long. Trimming removed 4 bases at V and 3 bases at J, with 8 bases between. CDR3 sequence (DNA): TGTGCCAGTAGTACCATAGCAACAGATACGCAGTATTTT. Its protein product is CASSTIATDTQYF.

Here the CDR3 DNA reads TGTGCCATCAGTGGGTCGGGGGGAGGGCGCGAGCAGTACTTC. It translates to CAISGSGGGREQYF. The rearrangement uses TRBV10-3 and TRBJ2-7, with 7 bases aligning to TRBD2. V shed 4 bases and J 6 bases; nucleotides not matched to a gene: 9. CDR3 size: 14 residues. CDR1 and CDR2 (germline): ENHRY, SYGVKD.

The chain carries TRBV5-1 and TRBJ1-2, with TRBD1 identical over 9 bases. The CDR3 spans 14 residues. Germline trimming cut 0 bases from V and 8 bases from J; bases unmatched to any gene: 5. Germline assignment: CDR1 SGHRS and CDR2 YFSETQ. CDR3 bases: TGCGCCAGCAGCTTGGCCCCGGGACAGGGCGGCTACACCTTC. Its translation: CASSLAPGQGGYTF.

The genes are TRBV28 and TRBJ1-4; a weak D match, TRBD1 (5 bases). Trimming removed 10 bases at V and 7 bases at J, with 19 bases between. The germline V gene encodes CDR1 MDHEN and CDR2 SYDVKM. This CDR3 contains 14 residues. The CDR3 nucleotides read TGTGCCACCGAATCCGGGACGGGGGGTGAAAAACTGTTTTTT. This gives the protein CATESGTGGEKLFF. Full variable domain (missing parts from reference TRBV28 and TRBJ1-4): DVKVTQSSRYLVKRTGEKVFLECVQDMDHENMFWYRQDPGLGLRLIYFSYDVKMKEKGDIPEGYSVSREKKERFSLILESASTNQTSMYLCATESGTGGEKLFFGSGTQLSVL.

The gene calls are TRBV30 and TRBJ1-5; D gene unclear. The length of the CDR3 is 15 residues. With 0 bases removed from V and 4 bases from J, the gap between germline ends came to 13 bases. Germline values: CDR1 GTSNPN, CDR2 SVGIG (reference sequence). CDR3 loop: CAWSVWGRENQPQHF. The CDR3 DNA follows: TGTGCCTGGAGTGTATGGGGAAGGGAGAATCAGCCCCAGCATTTT.

The rearrangement links TRBV13 to TRBJ2-3; TRBD2 matches at 7 bases. The V gene's germline CDR1 is PRHDT and CDR2 FYEKMQ (reference sequence). The V segment lost 3 bases and the J segment 1 base; nucleotides outside the gene matches: 4. The CDR3 sequence is 15 residues long. The CDR3: CASSFKAGRTDTQYF. CDR3 in DNA: TGTGCCAGCAGCTTTAAAGCGGGACGCACAGATACGCAGTATTTT.

The genes are TRBV4-1 and TRBJ1-5; TRBD1 might be the D (5 bases). CDR3 length: 13 amino acids. Germline V gives CDR1 MGHRA, CDR2 YSYEKL. Trimming shortened V by 2 bases and J by 6 bases, and 8 bases separated the two germline ends. The CDR3 loop reads CASSQRGGQPQHF. CDR3 nucleotides: TGCGCCAGCAGCCAAAGGGGAGGTCAGCCCCAGCATTTT.

The chain carries TRBV19 and TRBJ2-2, with TRBD2 identical over 8 bases. Per the germline V gene, CDR1 is LNHDA and CDR2 is SQIVND (reference sequence). CDR3 length equals 17 residues. Trimming removed 4 bases from V and 2 bases from J; junction bases left unmatched: 9. CDR3 loop: CASSTAITSGNTGELFF. CDR3 nucleotides: TGTGCCAGTAGTACGGCCATCACTAGCGGTAACACCGGGGAGCTGTTTTTT. Supplemented by reference TRBV19 and TRBJ2-2, the full variable domain reads DGGITQSPKYLFRKEGQNVTLSCEQNLNHDAMYWYRQDPGQGLRLIYYSQIVNDFQKGDIAEGYSVSREKKESFPLTVTSAQKNPTAFYLCASSTAITSGNTGELFFGEGSRLTVL.

The rearrangement joins TRBV6-5 to TRBJ1-2; a weak D match, TRBD1 (5 bases). With 6 bases removed from V and 0 bases from J, the gap between germline ends came to 8 bases. The CDR3 is made up of 13 amino acids. Per the germline V gene, CDR1 is MNHEY and CDR2 is SVGAGI. The CDR3 here is CASRGVTNYGYTF. CDR3 nucleotide sequence: TGTGCCAGCAGAGGGGTGACTAACTATGGCTACACCTTC.

The V and J genes are TRBV2 and TRBJ1-5; no reliable D call. This CDR3 region has 13 residues. Trimming pared 6 bases from V and 4 bases from J, leaving 10 bases between. CDR1 is SNHLY and CDR2 is FYNNEI in the germline V gene. CDR3 nucleotides: TGTGCCAGCAGCACAGATTTTAATCAGCCCCAGCATTTT. It translates to CASSTDFNQPQHF.

A single count supports this clone. This chain joins TRBV7-3 and TRBJ2-5; D is perhaps TRBD1 (6 bases). The CDR3 loop spans 15 amino acids. V lost 7 bases, J lost 4 bases, and 19 bases lay in between. Germline loops: CDR1 SGHTA, CDR2 FQGTGA. CDR3 bases: TGTGCCAGCACCCCGACAGGAGCCTCCGGAGAGACCCAGTACTTC. It codes for CASTPTGASGETQYF.

The genes are TRBV27 and TRBJ2-2, with 11 bases fitting TRBD1. The CDR3 consists of 21 residues. V gave up 1 base and J gave up 7 bases; unmatched junction bases: 20. Germline CDR1 and CDR2: MNHEY and SMNVEV (reference sequence). This CDR3 reads CASSLLGVGTGGIGRGGELFF. CDR3 sequence (DNA): TGTGCCAGCAGTTTATTAGGCGTGGGGACAGGGGGAATAGGTCGTGGCGGGGAGCTGTTTTTT.

The V gene is TRBV15, the J gene TRBJ1-1; D may be TRBD1 (5 bases). Trimming shortened V by 1 base and J by 4 bases, and 13 bases separated the two germline ends. Germline V gene data show CDR1 as LNHNV and CDR2 as YYDKDF (reference sequence). The CDR3 covers 15 residues. DNA for the CDR3: TGTGCCACCAGCAGAGGGCAGGGAGGCGGCACTGAAGCTTTCTTT. It specifies CATSRGQGGGTEAFF.

In its sample, this clone was seen a few times. The rearrangement joins TRBV7-9 to TRBJ2-5, with unresolved D. Per the germline V gene, CDR1 is SEHNR and CDR2 is FQNEAQ (reference sequence). There are 14 residues in the CDR3. V lost 2 bases and J 1 base, leaving 8 bases between the germline ends. The CDR3 nucleotides are TGTGCCAGCAGCTTAATCCAGGTCCAAGAGACCCAGTACTTC. It is translated as CASSLIQVQETQYF.

The chain employs TRBV15 and TRBJ2-7, with 13 bases fitting TRBD2. This CDR3 contains 17 residues. Per germline, CDR1 LNHNV and CDR2 YYDKDF (reference sequence). The V gene end was trimmed by 2 bases and the J gene end by 9 bases; junction bases not matched to a gene: 13. In DNA, the CDR3 is TGTGCCACCAGCAGACCCCCTCCAGGGACTAGCGGGAAGGGGCAGTACTTC. This codes for CATSRPPPGTSGKGQYF.

This clone was seen more than once but under ten times. The genes are TRBV27 and TRBJ2-7, with TRBD1 matching over 10 bases. This CDR3 comprises 18 residues. Germline V gene data show CDR1 as MNHEY and CDR2 as SMNVEV (reference sequence). V shed 5 bases, J shed 1 base, and the junction held 14 bases outside the gene matches. The CDR3, as DNA: TGTGCCAGCAGTCTCAGTACTATTGCGGGACAGGGGTCCTACGAGCAGTACTTC. This codes for CASSLSTIAGQGSYEQYF.

DNA of the CDR3: TGTGCCACCAGCGGACGGGGGAACACTGAAGCTTTCTTT. Amino acid sequence: CATSGRGNTEAFF. The chain has TRBV15 and TRBJ1-1; no reliable D call. CDR3 length: 13 residues. CDR1 LNHNV and CDR2 YYDKDF come from the germline V gene (reference sequence). The V end was cut by 5 bases, the J end by 1 base, with 8 bases between.

CDR3 sequence: CASSSPGQPQHF. The CDR3 DNA is TGTGCCAGCAGCTCCCCGGGTCAGCCCCAGCATTTT. The chain carries TRBV7-2 and TRBJ1-5; D gene ambiguous. This CDR3 is built from 12 residues. Trimming removed 4 bases at V and 6 bases at J, with 7 bases between. CDR1 and CDR2 from the germline V gene are SGHTA and FQGNSA.

The CDR3 spells CASSLSGTGLQPQHF. As DNA, the CDR3 is TGTGCCAGCAGTTTATCGGGGACAGGGCTACAGCCCCAGCATTTT. This chain connects TRBV28 to TRBJ1-5; 9 nucleotides align to TRBD1. The CDR3 covers 15 residues. Trimming removed 1 base from V and 7 bases from J; junction bases left unmatched: 5. Germline lookup yields CDR1 MDHEN and CDR2 SYDVKM.

This clone came up a few times. Additional DNA sequences in this sample encode the identical CDR3. This rearrangement joins TRBV7-9 to TRBJ2-7, with D possibly being TRBD2 (6 bases). Per the germline V gene, CDR1 is SEHNR and CDR2 is FQNEAQ (reference sequence). V was cut by 5 bases and J by 4 bases, with 21 bases left in between. This CDR3 spans 16 amino acids. The CDR3 DNA sequence: TGTGCCAGCAGCCTATGGGGGGTGCCGATTGGTTACGAGCAGTACTTC. It is translated as CASSLWGVPIGYEQYF.

V usage is TRBV18 and J usage is TRBJ2-1; 12 bases are a match to TRBD2. Germline V CDR1 and CDR2: KGHSH, LQKENI. The CDR3 sequence is 16 residues long. Losses at the gene ends were 3 bases for V and 5 bases for J; bases not matched to a gene: 5. This CDR3 is CASSPRLAGEDNEQFF. Written as DNA, the CDR3 is TGTGCCAGCTCACCTAGACTAGCGGGAGAGGACAATGAGCAGTTCTTC. Drawing the rest from reference TRBV18 and TRBJ2-1, the complete variable domain is NAGVMQNPRHLVRRRGQEARLRCSPMKGHSHVYWYRQLPEEGLKFMVYLQKENIIDESGMPKERFSAEFPKEGPSILRIQQVVRGDSAAYFCASSPRLAGEDNEQFFGPGTRLTVL.

This clone was seen once. V gene TRBV12-3 or TRBV12-4 combines with J gene TRBJ2-1; TRBD2 agrees at 8 bases. V gave up 7 bases and J gave up 9 bases; unmatched junction bases: 8. This CDR3 is 13 amino acids long. The CDR3 nucleotides are TGTGCCAGCAATCCGCAAGCGGGAGTTGAGCAGTTCTTC. This sequence encodes CASNPQAGVEQFF.